Listed below are T cell receptor beta chains from one sample, sequenced in a study of cytomegalovirus exposure and HLA in healthy donors. TCRdb's copy holds only in-frame clones and misses some; the assay was immunoSEQ multiplex PCR. The sample yields around 100,000 clones, around 75% seen once. The sample taken for sequencing was PBMCs. The receptors here all came from a man aged 50-60 years in good health and CMV-seronegative. Both conserved end residues are trimmed from each CDR3. Each record gives: V gene, CDR3 protein.

TRBV5-1 ASSSSGQGVTYEQY
TRBV10-3 AISEPGLNTGELF
TRBV19 ASSILLSTDTQY
TRBV6-1 ASSLDRVDEQY
TRBV6-5 ASSRGDSSYEQY
TRBV19 ASSVRDRGGYT
TRBV5-1 ASTGPIQGELYGYT
TRBV7-2 ASSLTMNTEAF
TRBV6-6 ATRVDGFSYEQY
TRBV28 ASRPRLASYNEQF
TRBV5-1 ASRQGQGAIADTQY
TRBV28 ASSLPIRAAHTDTQY
TRBV2 ASKTRTGELF
TRBV5-1 ASGIGGAGGTYEQY